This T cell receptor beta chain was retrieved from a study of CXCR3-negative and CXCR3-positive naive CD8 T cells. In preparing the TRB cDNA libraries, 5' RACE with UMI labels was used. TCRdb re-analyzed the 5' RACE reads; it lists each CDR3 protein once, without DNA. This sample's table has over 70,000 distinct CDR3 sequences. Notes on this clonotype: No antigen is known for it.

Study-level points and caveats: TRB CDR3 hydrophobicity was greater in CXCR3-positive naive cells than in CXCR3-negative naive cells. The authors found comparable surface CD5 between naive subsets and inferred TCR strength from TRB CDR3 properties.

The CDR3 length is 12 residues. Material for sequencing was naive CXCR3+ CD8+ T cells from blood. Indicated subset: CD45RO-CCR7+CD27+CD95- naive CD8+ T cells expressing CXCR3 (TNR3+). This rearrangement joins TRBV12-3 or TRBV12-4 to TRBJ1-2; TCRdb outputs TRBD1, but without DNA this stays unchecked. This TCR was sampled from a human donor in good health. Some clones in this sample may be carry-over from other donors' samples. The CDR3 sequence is CASSPNGYGYTF.